What follows is one T cell receptor beta chain and its context. The data originate from a study of T-cell reconstitution after alpha-beta-depleted transplantation in children. Researchers prepared the TCRbeta library using unique molecular identifiers, the study reports. Each CDR3 protein gets one entry after TCRdb re-called the PCR reads with MiXCR. The sample carries about 610,000 distinct CDR3 sequences, 25% to 30% recorded once. V shed 0 bases, J shed 2 bases, and the junction held 2 bases outside the gene matches. Germline CDR1 reads KGHSH; CDR2 reads LQKENI. The CDR3 consists of 16 residues. The sequencing used PBMCs, collected before TCRalphabeta/CD19-depleted stem cell transplant. The genes are TRBV18 and TRBJ2-1, with 9 bases lining up with TRBD2. This clonotype originated in a boy less than two years old with Wiskott-Aldrich syndrome, due to receive a stem cell transplant. The CDR3 bases are TGTGCCAGCTCACCACCTACTAGCGGGCCCTACAATGAGCAGTTCTTC. Its translation: CASSPPTSGPYNEQFF.